The 18 T cell receptor beta chains given below trace back to one sample, sequenced in a study of T cells in narcolepsy. Sequencing used immunoSEQ multiplex PCR; TCRdb keeps in-frame clones, though not all of them. This sample has tens of thousands of clones, with approximately 84% found just once. Sequencing input: CD45RA- memory CD4+ T cells from PBMCs. The receptors shown here come from a human donor with narcolepsy.

The chain combines TRBV9 with TRBJ2-3, with 10 bases identical to TRBD2. CDR1 and CDR2 from the germline V gene are SGDLS and YYNGEE. The CDR3 consists of 16 residues. The junction had 4 bases not matched to a gene; V was cut back by 2 bases and J by 1 base. CDR3 protein: CASSVTSGAGTDTQYF. CDR3 sequence (DNA): TGTGCCAGCAGCGTTACTAGCGGGGCTGGCACAGATACGCAGTATTTT. Together with reference TRBV9 and TRBJ2-3, the CDR3 gives the full variable domain: DSGVTQTPKHLITATGQRVTLRCSPRSGDLSVYWYQQSLDQGLQFLIQYYNGEERAKGNILERFSAQQFPDLHSELNLSSLELGDSALYFCASSVTSGAGTDTQYFGPGTRLTVL.

This clone was counted a few times. The V gene is TRBV11-2, the J gene TRBJ1-6; 8 positions match TRBD1. Trimming at V came to 7 bases and at J to 10 bases, leaving 9 bases not matched to a gene. This CDR3 contains 14 residues. Per germline, CDR1 SGHAT and CDR2 FQNNGV. CDR3 in amino acids: CASTSTGGGSPLHF. The CDR3 DNA reads TGTGCCAGCACTTCCACAGGGGGAGGATCACCCCTCCACTTT.

This chain uses TRBV29-1 with TRBJ2-1; tentatively, D is TRBD1 (5 bases). Germline loops: CDR1 SQVTM, CDR2 ANQGSEA. V lost 3 bases, J lost 8 bases, and 11 bases lay in between. CDR3 length: 12 amino acids. For the CDR3, the DNA is TGCAGCGTTGAGATCCAGGGCGATGAGCAGTTCTTC. Translation: CSVEIQGDEQFF.

The rearrangement links TRBV30 to TRBJ2-3; 9 bases are a match to TRBD1. Trimming took 4 bases from V and 0 from J; bases not matched to a gene: 11. The CDR3 runs to 17 residues. Germline CDR1 and CDR2: GTSNPN and SVGIG (reference sequence). The CDR3 DNA sequence: TGTGCCTGGACCGTACCGGGACAGGGAAGGAGCACAGATACGCAGTATTTT. Translated: CAWTVPGQGRSTDTQYF.

A remark on this clone: Germline is not matched at one junction end, which may reflect a read error. This sequence joins TRBV7-7 and TRBJ1-4; D gene uncertain. This CDR3 contains 15 residues. Germline values: CDR1 SSHAT, CDR2 FNYEAQ (reference sequence). The chain's CDR3 is CASSPAGYLGEKLFF. As DNA, the CDR3 is TGTGCTAGCAGCCCCGCCGGGTATCTGGGTGAAAAACTGTTTTTT. The variable domain in full, completed from reference TRBV7-7 and TRBJ1-4, reads GAGVSQSPRYKVTKRGQDVTLRCDPISSHATLYWYQQALGQGPEFLTYFNYEAQPDKSGLPSDRFSAERPEGSISTLTIQRTEQRDSAMYRCASSPAGYLGEKLFFGSGTQLSVL.

This chain connects TRBV11-3 to TRBJ2-1, with 10 nucleotides matching TRBD1. The CDR3 is 15 residues long. Germline V CDR1 and CDR2: SGHNT, YENEEA. V dropped 2 bases and J dropped 9; count of bases not matched to a gene: 7. The CDR3 coding sequence is TGTGCCAGCAGCTTAAGCGGACAGGGGGTCGGTGAGCAGTTCTTC. It encodes CASSLSGQGVGEQFF.

The chain has TRBV5-1 and TRBJ1-2; D is uncertain. V lost 0 bases and J lost 2, with 11 bases in between. This CDR3 has 15 amino acids. The V gene's germline CDR1 is SGHRS and CDR2 YFSETQ. The CDR3 region has the DNA TGCGCCAGCAGCTTGGTTGGGGAGGGCAACTATGGCTACACCTTC. Protein product: CASSLVGEGNYGYTF.

The V and J genes are TRBV5-6 and TRBJ1-2; TRBD1 aligns across 7 bases. This CDR3 is built from 13 residues. CDR1 is SGHDT and CDR2 is YYEEEE in the germline V gene. The V segment lost 4 bases and the J segment 6 bases; nucleotides outside the gene matches: 6. DNA of the CDR3: TGTGCCAGCAGCCCGCAGGGGGTCAATGGCTACACCTTC. Its translation is CASSPQGVNGYTF.

CDR3 DNA sequence: TGTGCCACCAGCCCGGGACAAGCGGGAGAGACCCAGTACTTC. Protein: CATSPGQAGETQYF. The chain uses TRBV15 and TRBJ2-5; either TRBD1 or TRBD2 may fit D (6 bases each). Per the germline V gene, CDR1 is LNHNV and CDR2 is YYDKDF (reference sequence). CDR3 size: 14 residues. V was pared by 5 bases and J by 4 bases, with 14 bases between.

This clone was seen more than once but under ten times. The chain recombines TRBV6-5 with TRBJ2-7, with TRBD2 identical over 7 bases. The V gene's germline CDR1 is MNHEY and CDR2 SVGAGI. The CDR3 loop spans 15 amino acids. V trimming: 0 bases; J trimming: 7 bases; junction bases outside the gene matches: 9. The CDR3 here is CASSYSTGGPREQYF. The CDR3 DNA sequence: TGTGCCAGCAGTTACTCGACGGGGGGACCGAGGGAGCAGTACTTC.

V and J are TRBV30 and TRBJ1-2; no definite D call. Between the trimmed V and J ends, which lost 2 bases and 3 bases, there was a span of 7 bases. CDR3 length equals 12 residues. Germline lookup yields CDR1 GTSNPN and CDR2 SVGIG (reference sequence). The CDR3 nucleotides are TGTGCCTGGAGTAGACCAGACTATGGCTACACCTTC. This encodes CAWSRPDYGYTF.

The V gene is TRBV19, the J gene TRBJ1-1; no definite D call. This CDR3 comprises 11 residues. Germline lookup yields CDR1 LNHDA and CDR2 SQIVND (reference sequence). V lost 9 bases, J lost 1 base, and 6 bases lay in between. CDR3 bases: TGTGCCAGCTGGGGGAACACTGAAGCTTTCTTT. Translated, it gives CASWGNTEAFF.

The V and J genes are TRBV29-1 and TRBJ1-1; no definite D call. CDR3 size: 12 residues. Trimming took off 6 bases at V and 3 bases at J, with 11 bases between the two ends. The germline V gene encodes CDR1 SQVTM and CDR2 ANQGSEA. CDR3 loop: CSVERVDTEAFF. The DNA of the CDR3 is TGCAGCGTCGAAAGGGTAGACACTGAAGCTTTCTTT.

The genes are TRBV4-2 and TRBJ1-6; 7 bases line up with TRBD1. Germline assignment: CDR1 LGHNA and CDR2 YNFKEQ. The CDR3 contains 16 residues. V shed 4 bases and J 9 bases; nucleotides not matched to a gene: 12. As DNA, the CDR3 is TGTGCCAGCAGCCCCCAGGCAAGGACAGGAGGTTCACCCCTCCACTTT. It encodes CASSPQARTGGSPLHF.

The sample holds a few counts of this clone. Compared with germline, one end of the junction differs, possibly owing to a read error. The CDR3 loop is CASSESPIPTGMNF. The CDR3 region has the DNA TGTGCCAGCAGTGAATCCCCTATACCGACAGGGATGAACTTC. V gene TRBV6-1 combines with J gene TRBJ2-7, with 7 bases lining up with TRBD1. The CDR3 totals 14 residues. Germline-derived CDR1 and CDR2 are MNHNS and SASEGT.

The rearrangement joins TRBV6-1 to TRBJ2-1; no definite D call. Trimming cost V 3 bases and J 4 bases, with 4 bases left between them. There are 12 residues in the CDR3. Germline V CDR1 and CDR2: MNHNS, SASEGT. CDR3 DNA: TGTGCCAGCAGTGACCAGTACAATGAGCAGTTCTTC. As protein: CASSDQYNEQFF.

This clone has only a few counts. The V and J genes are TRBV6-6 and TRBJ2-2, with 7 bases that match TRBD1. The CDR3 runs to 16 residues. The trim removed 0 bases at V and 4 bases at J, leaving 5 bases unmatched. Looked up from germline, CDR1 is MNHNY and CDR2 is SVGAGI (reference sequence). CDR3 in DNA: TGTGCCAGCAGTTACTCAAAGGGACAGTCCACCGGGGAGCTGTTTTTT. Its translation is CASSYSKGQSTGELFF.

As to this clone: Other DNA sequences in the sample encode the same CDR3. V usage is TRBV4-1 and J usage is TRBJ1-2; 7 bases fit TRBD1. Trimming took 2 bases from V and 4 from J; bases not matched to a gene: 1. Per germline, CDR1 MGHRA and CDR2 YSYEKL. The CDR3 runs 13 residues. In DNA form, the CDR3 reads TGCGCCAGCAGCCAAACAGGGGTCTATGGCTACACCTTC. Its protein is CASSQTGVYGYTF.